Detailed here is one T cell receptor (beta chain). Its antigen is not known. CDR3 length equals 15 residues. The trim removed 4 bases at V and 2 bases at J, leaving 8 bases unmatched. Germline V gives CDR1 SGDLS, CDR2 YYNGEE. The sample is drawn from a study of shared clonotypes between healthy human individuals. Donation came from healthy HIV-negative adults that had no recent acute infections or vaccinations. Subsets obtained from CD4+ cells comprised CD45RA+ naive and CD45RA-negative memory cells. Libraries were prepared by immunoSEQ multiplex PCR; TCRdb keeps only in-frame clonotypes and omits some of them. The data contain 2 million to 2.5 million clones, approximately 94% of them singletons. Findings and limits, study-wide: There were few donors, and this limited the genetic and exposure-history diversity represented.

The gene calls are TRBV9 and TRBJ2-7; TRBD2 matches 8 bases. The sequenced sample consisted of naive CD4+ T cells sorted from blood. Subset specified: CD45RA+ positively selected. This clonotype was obtained from a man in his late teens or twenties in good health. The CDR3 DNA reads TGTGCCAGCAGCCCTCAACTAGCGGCACCCTACGAGCAGTACTTC. This sequence encodes CASSPQLAAPYEQYF.